Below, 4 T cell receptor beta chains from the same sample are listed, as sequenced in a study of tumor-infiltrating lymphocytes in primary liver carcinoma. Unsorted bulk tissue, about 20-32 mg of it, served as the source for co-extraction of RNA and DNA. TCR beta cDNA was prepared out of roughly 0.5 ug total RNA by means of a constant-region primer. Investigators got TCR beta libraries out of three nested multiplex PCR rounds, done with slightly modified ARM-PCR. TRBV1-TRBV30 forward primers and a C-beta reverse primer were used in the first two PCR rounds, which each ran for approximately 9 cycles. TCRdb reanalysed the multiplex PCR reads using MiXCR and keeps one entry per CDR3 protein. This sample has roughly 25,000 distinct CDR3 sequences, with approximately 71% found just once. Sequencing was carried out using liver tumor tissue from sampling region 5. Subset given: tumor region T5, tumor centre. The receptors were gathered from a woman in her 30s with primary liver carcinoma and hepatitis B virus infection.

This clonotype was detected once. One junction end does not reproduce the germline sequence, and a read error may be involved. The chain joins TRBV29-1 to TRBJ1-1; D is unclear. Germline CDR1 SQVTM, CDR2 ANQGSEA. The CDR3 sequence is 12 residues long. The CDR3 sequence: CTVEIGSTEAFF. CDR3 nucleotides: TGCACTGTCGAGATAGGGAGCACTGAAGCTTTCTTC. Full variable domain (remainder filled in from reference TRBV29-1 and TRBJ1-1): SAVISQKPSRDICQRGTSLTIQCQVDSQVTMMFWYRQQPGQSLTLIATANQGSEATYESGFVIDKFPISRPNLTFSTLTVSNMSPEDSSIYLCTVEIGSTEAFFGQGTRLTVV.

The chain recombines TRBV7-3 with TRBJ2-3; D is unclear. Germline V gives CDR1 SGHTA, CDR2 FQGTGA. The CDR3 runs 15 residues. The V end was cut by 8 bases, the J end by 14 bases, with 29 bases between. CDR3 sequence reads: CASCPYKGGTDMRYF. CDR3 DNA sequence: TGTGCCAGCTGCCCCTATAAAGGCGGCACAGATATGCGGTATTTT.

About this clonotype: A junction boundary mismatches the germline segment, possibly from a read error. The rearrangement uses TRBV11-1 and TRBJ2-2; a weak D match, TRBD2 (5 bases). This CDR3 has 16 amino acids. Germline CDR1 and CDR2: SGHAT and FQDESV (reference sequence). The CDR3 DNA reads as TGTGCCAACAGCAAGGTTATGGTGGGAGTGTCCGGGGAGCTGTTTTTT. It translates to CANSKVMVGVSGELFF.

Concerning this clonotype itself: One junction end disagrees with the germline gene, perhaps due to a read error. This chain joins TRBV11-2 and TRBJ2-1; D unresolved. In germline, CDR1 is SGHAT, CDR2 FQNNGV. The CDR3 extends over 14 amino acids. The CDR3 sequence: CASSSRPPCGEQLF. The CDR3 coding sequence is TGCGCCAGCAGCTCCCGGCCGCCGTGTGGTGAGCAGCTCTTC.